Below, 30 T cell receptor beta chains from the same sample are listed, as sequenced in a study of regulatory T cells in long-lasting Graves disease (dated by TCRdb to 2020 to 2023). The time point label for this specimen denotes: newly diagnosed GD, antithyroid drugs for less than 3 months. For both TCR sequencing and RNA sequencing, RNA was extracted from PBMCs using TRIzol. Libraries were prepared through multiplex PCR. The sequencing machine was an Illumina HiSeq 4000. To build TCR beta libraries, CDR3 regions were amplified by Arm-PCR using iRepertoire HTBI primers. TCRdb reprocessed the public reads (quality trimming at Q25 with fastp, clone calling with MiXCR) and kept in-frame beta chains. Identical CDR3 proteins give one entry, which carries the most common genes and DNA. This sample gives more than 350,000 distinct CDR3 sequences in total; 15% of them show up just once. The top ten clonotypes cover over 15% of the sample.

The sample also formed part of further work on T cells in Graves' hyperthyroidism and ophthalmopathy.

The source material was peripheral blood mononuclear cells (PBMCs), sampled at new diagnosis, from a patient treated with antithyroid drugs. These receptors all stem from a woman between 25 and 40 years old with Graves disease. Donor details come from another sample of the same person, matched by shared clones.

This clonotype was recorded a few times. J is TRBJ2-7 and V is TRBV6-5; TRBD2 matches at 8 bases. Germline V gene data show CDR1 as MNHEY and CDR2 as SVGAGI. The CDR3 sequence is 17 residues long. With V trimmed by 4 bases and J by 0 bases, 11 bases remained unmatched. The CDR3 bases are TGTGCCAGCAGTTCCCTTTCGGGGGGGAGATACTCCTACGAGCAGTACTTC. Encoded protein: CASSSLSGGRYSYEQYF.

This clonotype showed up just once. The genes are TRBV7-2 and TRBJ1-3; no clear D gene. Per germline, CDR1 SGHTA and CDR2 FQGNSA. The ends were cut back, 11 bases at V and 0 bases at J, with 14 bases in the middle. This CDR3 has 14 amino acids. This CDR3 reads CAWNRLNSGNTIYF. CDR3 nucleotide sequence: TGTGCCTGGAACCGATTGAACTCTGGAAACACCATATATTTT.

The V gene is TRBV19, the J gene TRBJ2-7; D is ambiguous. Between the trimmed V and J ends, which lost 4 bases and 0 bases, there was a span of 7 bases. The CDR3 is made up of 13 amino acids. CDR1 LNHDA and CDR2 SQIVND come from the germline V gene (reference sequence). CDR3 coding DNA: TGTGCCAGTAGTAAGAGCGACTCCTACGAGCAGTACTTC. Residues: CASSKSDSYEQYF. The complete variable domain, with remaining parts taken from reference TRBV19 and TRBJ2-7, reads DGGITQSPKYLFRKEGQNVTLSCEQNLNHDAMYWYRQDPGQGLRLIYYSQIVNDFQKGDIAEGYSVSREKKESFPLTVTSAQKNPTAFYLCASSKSDSYEQYFGPGTRLTVT.

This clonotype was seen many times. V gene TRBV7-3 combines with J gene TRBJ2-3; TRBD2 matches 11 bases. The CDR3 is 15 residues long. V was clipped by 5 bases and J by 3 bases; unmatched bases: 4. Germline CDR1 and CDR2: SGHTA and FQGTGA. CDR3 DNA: TGTGCCAGCAGCACTAGCGGGAGAGGGACAGATACGCAGTATTTT. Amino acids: CASSTSGRGTDTQYF.

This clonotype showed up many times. The CDR3 DNA is TGTGCCAGCTCCCCCGGGGGTAAGACTGAAGCTTTCTTT. Its protein is CASSPGGKTEAFF. The chain couples TRBV18 to TRBJ1-1; TRBD1 is a possible D gene (5 bases). The CDR3 covers 13 residues. Trimming removed 6 bases at V and 5 bases at J, with 13 bases between. The V gene's germline CDR1 is KGHSH and CDR2 LQKENI.

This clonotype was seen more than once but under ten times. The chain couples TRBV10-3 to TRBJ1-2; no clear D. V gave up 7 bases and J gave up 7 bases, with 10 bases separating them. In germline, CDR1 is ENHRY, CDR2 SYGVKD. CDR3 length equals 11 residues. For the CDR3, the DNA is TGTGCCATCAATAGGGATAGTGGCTACACCTTC. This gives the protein CAINRDSGYTF.

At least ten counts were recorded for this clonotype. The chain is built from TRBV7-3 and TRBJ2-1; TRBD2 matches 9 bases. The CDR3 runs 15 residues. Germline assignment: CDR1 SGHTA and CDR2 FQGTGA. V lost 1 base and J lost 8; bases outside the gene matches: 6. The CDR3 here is CASSLMGGRGDEQFF. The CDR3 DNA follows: TGTGCCAGCAGCTTAATGGGCGGGAGGGGTGATGAGCAGTTCTTC.

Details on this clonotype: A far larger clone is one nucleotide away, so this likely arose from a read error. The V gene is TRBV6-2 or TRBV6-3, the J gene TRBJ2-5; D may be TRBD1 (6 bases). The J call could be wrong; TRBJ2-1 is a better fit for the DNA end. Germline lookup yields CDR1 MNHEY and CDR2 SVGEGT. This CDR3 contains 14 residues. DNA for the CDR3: TGTGTCAGCATTTCCCAGGGGCCCTACAATGAGCAGTTCTTC. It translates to CVSISQGPYNEQFF.

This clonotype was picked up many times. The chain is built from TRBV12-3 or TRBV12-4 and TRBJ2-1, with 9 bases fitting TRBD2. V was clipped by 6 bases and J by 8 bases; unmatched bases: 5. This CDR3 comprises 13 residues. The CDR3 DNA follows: TGTGCCAGCAGGCGGCGGGAGGGCCATGAGCAGTTCTTC. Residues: CASRRREGHEQFF.

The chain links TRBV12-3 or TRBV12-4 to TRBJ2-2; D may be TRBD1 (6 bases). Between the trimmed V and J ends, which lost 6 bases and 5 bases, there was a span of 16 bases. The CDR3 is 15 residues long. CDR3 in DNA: TGTGCCAGCAGGTTACAGGGCGAGGAAACCGGGGAGCTGTTTTTT. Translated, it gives CASRLQGEETGELFF.

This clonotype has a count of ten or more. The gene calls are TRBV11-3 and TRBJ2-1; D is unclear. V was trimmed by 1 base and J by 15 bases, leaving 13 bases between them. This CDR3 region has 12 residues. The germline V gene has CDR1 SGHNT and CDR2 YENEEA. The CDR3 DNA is TGTGCCAGCAGCTTAGCCACAACCTCCCCGTTCTTC. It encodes CASSLATTSPFF.

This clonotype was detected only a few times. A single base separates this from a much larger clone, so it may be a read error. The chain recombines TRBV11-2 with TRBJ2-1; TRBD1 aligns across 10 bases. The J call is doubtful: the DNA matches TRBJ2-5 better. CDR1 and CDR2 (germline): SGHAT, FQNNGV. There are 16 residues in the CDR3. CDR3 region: CASSTRDRGSQETQYF. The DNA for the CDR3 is TGTGCCAGCAGTACCAGGGACAGGGGATCCCAAGAGACCCAGTACTTC.

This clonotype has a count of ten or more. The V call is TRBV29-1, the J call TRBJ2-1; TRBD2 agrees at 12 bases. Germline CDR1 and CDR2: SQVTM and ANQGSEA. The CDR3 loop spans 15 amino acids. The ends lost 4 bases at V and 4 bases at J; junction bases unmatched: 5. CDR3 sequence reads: CSVVGLAGGYNEQFF. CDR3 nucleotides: TGCAGCGTTGTAGGGCTAGCGGGAGGGTACAATGAGCAGTTCTTC.

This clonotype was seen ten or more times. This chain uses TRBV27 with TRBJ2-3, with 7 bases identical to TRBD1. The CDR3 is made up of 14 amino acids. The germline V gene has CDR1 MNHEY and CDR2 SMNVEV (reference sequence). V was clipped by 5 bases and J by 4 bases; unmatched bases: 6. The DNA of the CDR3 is TGTGCCAGCAGTCCAAACAGGGGCCCAGATACGCAGTATTTT. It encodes CASSPNRGPDTQYF.

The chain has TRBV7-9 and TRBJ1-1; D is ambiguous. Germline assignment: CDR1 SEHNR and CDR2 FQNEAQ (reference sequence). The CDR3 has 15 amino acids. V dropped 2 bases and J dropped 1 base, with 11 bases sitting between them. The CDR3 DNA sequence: TGTGCCAGCAGCTTACGGGTGGGCGGGAACACTGAAGCTTTCTTT. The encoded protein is CASSLRVGGNTEAFF.

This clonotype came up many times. In nucleotides, the CDR3 is TGCGCCAGCAGAATCGGCGGGGGAGGTCGAGATACGCAGTATTTT. Amino acid sequence: CASRIGGGGRDTQYF. The chain links TRBV5-1 to TRBJ2-3; 7 bases match TRBD2. This CDR3 is built from 15 residues. V lost 5 bases, J lost 5 bases, and 11 bases stayed unmatched. Germline CDR1 SGHRS, CDR2 YFSETQ.

CDR3 DNA sequence: TGCGCCAGCAGCTCGGGACTAGCGGGAGTGTACGAGCAGTACTTC. Translating gives CASSSGLAGVYEQYF. This chain uses TRBV5-1 with TRBJ2-7, with 14 bases identical to TRBD2. This CDR3 is 15 amino acids long. Germline V gene sequence: CDR1 SGHRS, CDR2 YFSETQ. V dropped 3 bases and J dropped 4; count of bases not matched to a gene: 3.

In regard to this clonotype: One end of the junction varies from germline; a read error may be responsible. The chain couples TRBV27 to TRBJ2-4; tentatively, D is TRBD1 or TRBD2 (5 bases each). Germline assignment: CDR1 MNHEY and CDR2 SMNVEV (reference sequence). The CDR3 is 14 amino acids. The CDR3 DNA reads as TGTGCCGGCAGCCCCCGGGACCCCAAAAACATTCAGTACTTC. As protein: CAGSPRDPKNIQYF.

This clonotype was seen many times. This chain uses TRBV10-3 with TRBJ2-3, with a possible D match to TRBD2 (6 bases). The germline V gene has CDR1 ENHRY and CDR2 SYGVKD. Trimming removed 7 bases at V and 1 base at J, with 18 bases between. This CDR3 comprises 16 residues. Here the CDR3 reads CAITPSVVAGTDTQYF. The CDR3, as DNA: TGTGCCATCACCCCCTCAGTGGTAGCGGGCACAGATACGCAGTATTTT.

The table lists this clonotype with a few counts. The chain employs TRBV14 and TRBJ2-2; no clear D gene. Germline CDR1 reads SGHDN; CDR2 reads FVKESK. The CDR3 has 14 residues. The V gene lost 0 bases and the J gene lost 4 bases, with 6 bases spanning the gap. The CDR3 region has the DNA TGTGCCAGCAGCCAAGATGCAGCCACCGGGGAGCTGTTTTTT. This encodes CASSQDAATGELFF.

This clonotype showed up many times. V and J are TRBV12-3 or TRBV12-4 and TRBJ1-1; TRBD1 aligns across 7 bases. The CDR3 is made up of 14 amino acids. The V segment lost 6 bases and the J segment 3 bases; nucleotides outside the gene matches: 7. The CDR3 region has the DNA TGTGCCAGCAGGCCTATAGGGGGCCACACTGAAGCTTTCTTT. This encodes CASRPIGGHTEAFF.

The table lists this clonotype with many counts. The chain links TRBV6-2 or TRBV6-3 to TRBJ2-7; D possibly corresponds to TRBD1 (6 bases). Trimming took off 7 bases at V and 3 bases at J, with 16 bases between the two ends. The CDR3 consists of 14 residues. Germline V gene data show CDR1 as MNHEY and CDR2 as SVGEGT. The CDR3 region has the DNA TGTGCCAGCACCTCAGGGGAGATCGGCTACGAGCAGTACTTC. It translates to CASTSGEIGYEQYF.

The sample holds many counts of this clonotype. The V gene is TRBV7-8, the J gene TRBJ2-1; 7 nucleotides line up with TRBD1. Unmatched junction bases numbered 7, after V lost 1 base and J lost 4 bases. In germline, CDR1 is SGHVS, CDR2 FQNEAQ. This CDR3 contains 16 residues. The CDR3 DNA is TGTGCCAGCAGCTTAGTAAGACAGGGTGCATACAATGAGCAGTTCTTC. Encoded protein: CASSLVRQGAYNEQFF. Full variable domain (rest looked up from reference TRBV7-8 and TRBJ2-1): GAGVSQSPRYKVAKRGQDVALRCDPISGHVSLFWYQQALGQGPEFLTYFQNEAQLDKSGLPSDRFFAERPEGSVSTLKIQRTQQEDSAVYLCASSLVRQGAYNEQFFGPGTRLTVL.

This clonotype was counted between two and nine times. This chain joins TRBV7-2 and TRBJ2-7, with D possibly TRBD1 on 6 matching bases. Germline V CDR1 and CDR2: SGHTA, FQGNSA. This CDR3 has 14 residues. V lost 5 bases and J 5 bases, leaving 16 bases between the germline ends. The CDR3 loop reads CASSMQQGNDEQYF. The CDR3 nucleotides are TGTGCCAGCAGCATGCAACAGGGTAACGACGAGCAGTACTTC.

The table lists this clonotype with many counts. CDR3 sequence: CASSPRLQETQYF. In DNA, the CDR3 is TGTGCCAGCTCACCGAGGCTTCAAGAGACCCAGTACTTC. This chain joins TRBV18 and TRBJ2-5; D not certain. The V gene's germline CDR1 is KGHSH and CDR2 LQKENI. This CDR3 comprises 13 residues. V lost 3 bases and J lost 2, with 7 bases in between.

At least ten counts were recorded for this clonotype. Written as DNA, the CDR3 is TGTGCCAGCAGCTTAGGGCTTGAGCCTAATCAGCCCCAGCATTTT. Amino acid sequence: CASSLGLEPNQPQHF. The rearrangement links TRBV11-2 to TRBJ1-5; D is undetermined. Germline CDR1 reads SGHAT; CDR2 reads FQNNGV. CDR3 length: 15 residues. Trimming pared 1 base from V and 4 bases from J, leaving 11 bases between.

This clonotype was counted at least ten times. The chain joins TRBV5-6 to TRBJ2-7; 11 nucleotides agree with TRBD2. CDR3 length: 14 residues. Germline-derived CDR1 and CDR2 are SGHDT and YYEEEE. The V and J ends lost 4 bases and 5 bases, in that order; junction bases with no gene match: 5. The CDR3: CASSLSGRANEQYF. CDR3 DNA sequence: TGTGCCAGCAGCCTTAGCGGGAGGGCCAACGAGCAGTACTTC.

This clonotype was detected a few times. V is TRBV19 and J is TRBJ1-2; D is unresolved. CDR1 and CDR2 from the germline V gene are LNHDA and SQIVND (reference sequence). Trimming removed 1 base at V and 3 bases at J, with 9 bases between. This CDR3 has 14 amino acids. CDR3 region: CASSIAAFDYGYTF. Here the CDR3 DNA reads TGTGCCAGTAGTATAGCTGCCTTTGACTATGGCTACACCTTC. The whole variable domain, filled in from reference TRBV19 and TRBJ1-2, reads DGGITQSPKYLFRKEGQNVTLSCEQNLNHDAMYWYRQDPGQGLRLIYYSQIVNDFQKGDIAEGYSVSREKKESFPLTVTSAQKNPTAFYLCASSIAAFDYGYTFGSGTRLTVV.

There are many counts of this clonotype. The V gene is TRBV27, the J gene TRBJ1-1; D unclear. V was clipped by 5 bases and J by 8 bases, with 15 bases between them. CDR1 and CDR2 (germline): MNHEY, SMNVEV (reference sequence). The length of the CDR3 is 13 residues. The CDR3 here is CASSPSITNEAFF. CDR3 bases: TGTGCCAGCAGTCCCTCCATCACGAACGAAGCTTTCTTT.

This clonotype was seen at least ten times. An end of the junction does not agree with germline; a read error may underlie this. CDR3 sequence: CATSVGGNSYNEQFF. In DNA, the CDR3 is TGTGCCACCAGTGTCGGGGGGAATTCCTACAATGAGCAGTTCTTC. The V and J genes are TRBV10-3 and TRBJ2-1; TRBD2 matches 7 bases. The CDR3 has 15 residues. Germline V CDR1 and CDR2: ENHRY, SYGVKD.